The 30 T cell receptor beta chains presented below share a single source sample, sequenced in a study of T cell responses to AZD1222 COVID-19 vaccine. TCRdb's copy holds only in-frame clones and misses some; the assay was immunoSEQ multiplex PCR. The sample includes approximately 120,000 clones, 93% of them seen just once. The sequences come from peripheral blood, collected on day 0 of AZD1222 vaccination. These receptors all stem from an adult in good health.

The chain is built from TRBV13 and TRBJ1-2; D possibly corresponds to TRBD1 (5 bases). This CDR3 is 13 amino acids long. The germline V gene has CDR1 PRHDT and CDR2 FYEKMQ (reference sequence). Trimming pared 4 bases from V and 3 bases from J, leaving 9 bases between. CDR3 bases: TGTGCCAGCAGCTCCTGGACATACTATGGCTACACCTTC. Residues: CASSSWTYYGYTF.

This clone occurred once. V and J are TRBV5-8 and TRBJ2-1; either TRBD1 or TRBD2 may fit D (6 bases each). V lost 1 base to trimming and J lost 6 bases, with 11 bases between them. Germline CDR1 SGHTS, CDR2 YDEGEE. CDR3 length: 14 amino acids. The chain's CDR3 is CASSLWGAFNEQFF. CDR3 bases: TGTGCCAGCAGCTTGTGGGGGGCCTTCAATGAGCAGTTCTTC. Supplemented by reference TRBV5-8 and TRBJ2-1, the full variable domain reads EAGVTQSPTHLIKTRGQQATLRCSPISGHTSVYWYQQALGLGLQFLLWYDEGEERNRGNFPPRFSGRQFPNYSSELNVNALELEDSALYLCASSLWGAFNEQFFGPGTRLTVL.

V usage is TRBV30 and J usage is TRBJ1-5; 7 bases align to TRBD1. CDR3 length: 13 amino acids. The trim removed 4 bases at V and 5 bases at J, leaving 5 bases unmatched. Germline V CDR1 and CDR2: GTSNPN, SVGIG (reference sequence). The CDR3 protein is CAWTDRDDQPQHF. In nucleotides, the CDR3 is TGTGCCTGGACCGACAGGGACGATCAGCCCCAGCATTTT.

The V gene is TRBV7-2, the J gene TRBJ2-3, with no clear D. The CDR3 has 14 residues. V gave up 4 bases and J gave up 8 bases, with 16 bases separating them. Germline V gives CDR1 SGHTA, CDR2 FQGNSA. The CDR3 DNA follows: TGTGCCAGCAGCTATAGCCGGGTGACAAGTACGCAGTATTTT. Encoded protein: CASSYSRVTSTQYF. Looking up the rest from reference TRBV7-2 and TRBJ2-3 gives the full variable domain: GAGVSQSPSNKVTEKGKDVELRCDPISGHTALYWYRQSLGQGLEFLIYFQGNSAPDKSGLPSDRFSAERTGGSVSTLTIQRTQQEDSAVYLCASSYSRVTSTQYFGPGTRLTVL.

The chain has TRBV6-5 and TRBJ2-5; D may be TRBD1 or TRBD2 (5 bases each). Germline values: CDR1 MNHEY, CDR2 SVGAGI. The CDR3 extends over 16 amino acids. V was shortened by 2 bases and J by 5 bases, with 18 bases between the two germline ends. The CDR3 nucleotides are TGTGCCAGCAGTTACAGTCAGGGAGCGCTGGGGGAGACCCAGTACTTC. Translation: CASSYSQGALGETQYF.

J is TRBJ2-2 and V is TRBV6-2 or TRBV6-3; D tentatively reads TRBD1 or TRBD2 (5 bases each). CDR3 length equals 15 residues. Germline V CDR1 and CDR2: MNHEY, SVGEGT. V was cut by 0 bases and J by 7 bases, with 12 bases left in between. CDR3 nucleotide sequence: TGTGCCAGCAGTTACTCGGGGGTCTACTACGGGGAGCTGTTTTTT. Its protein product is CASSYSGVYYGELFF.

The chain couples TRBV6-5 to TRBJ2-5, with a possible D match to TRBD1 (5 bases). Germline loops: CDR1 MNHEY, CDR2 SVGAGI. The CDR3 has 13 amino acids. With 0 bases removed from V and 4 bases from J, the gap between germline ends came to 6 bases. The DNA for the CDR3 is TGTGCCAGCAGTTACTCCCAGGGAGAGACCCAGTACTTC. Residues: CASSYSQGETQYF.

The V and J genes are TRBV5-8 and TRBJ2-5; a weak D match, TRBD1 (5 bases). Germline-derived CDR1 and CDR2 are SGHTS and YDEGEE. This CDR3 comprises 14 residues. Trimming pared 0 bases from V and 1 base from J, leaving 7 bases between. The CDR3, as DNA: TGTGCCAGCAGCTTGGAAAGGGGCCAAGAGACCCAGTACTTC. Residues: CASSLERGQETQYF. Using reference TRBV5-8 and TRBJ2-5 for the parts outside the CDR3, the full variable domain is EAGVTQSPTHLIKTRGQQATLRCSPISGHTSVYWYQQALGLGLQFLLWYDEGEERNRGNFPPRFSGRQFPNYSSELNVNALELEDSALYLCASSLERGQETQYFGPGTRLLVL.

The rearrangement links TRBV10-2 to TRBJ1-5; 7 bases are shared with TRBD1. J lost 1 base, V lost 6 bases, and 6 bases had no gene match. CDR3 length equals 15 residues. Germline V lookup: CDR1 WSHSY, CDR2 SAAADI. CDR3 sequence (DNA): TGCGCCAGCAGGGATGGACAGGCAAGCAATCAGCCCCAGCATTTT. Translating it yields CASRDGQASNQPQHF.

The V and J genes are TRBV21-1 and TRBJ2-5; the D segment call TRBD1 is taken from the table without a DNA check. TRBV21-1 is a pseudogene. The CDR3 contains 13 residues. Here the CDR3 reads CAPGEQGQETQYF. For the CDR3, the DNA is TGTGCCCCAGGGGAACAGGGCCAAGAGACCCAGTACTTC.

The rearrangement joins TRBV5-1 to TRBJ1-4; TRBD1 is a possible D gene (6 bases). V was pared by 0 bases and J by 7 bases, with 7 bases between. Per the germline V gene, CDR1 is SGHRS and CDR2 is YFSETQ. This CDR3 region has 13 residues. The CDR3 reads CASSLARGEKLFF. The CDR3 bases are TGCGCCAGCAGCTTGGCCAGGGGTGAAAAACTGTTTTTT. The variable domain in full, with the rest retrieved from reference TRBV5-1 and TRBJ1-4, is KAGVTQTPRYLIKTRGQQVTLSCSPISGHRSVSWYQQTPGQGLQFLFEYFSETQRNKGNFPGRFSGRQFSNSRSEMNVSTLELGDSALYLCASSLARGEKLFFGSGTQLSVL.

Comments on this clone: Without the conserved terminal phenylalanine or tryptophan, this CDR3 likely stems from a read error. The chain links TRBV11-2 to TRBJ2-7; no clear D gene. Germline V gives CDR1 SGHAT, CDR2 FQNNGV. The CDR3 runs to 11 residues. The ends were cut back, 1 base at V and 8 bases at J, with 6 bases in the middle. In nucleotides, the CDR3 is TGTGCCAGCAGCTTAGGAGGCCAGCAGTACCTC. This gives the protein CASSLGGQQYL.

CDR3 sequence reads: CASSHQTMSYEQYF. Here the CDR3 DNA reads TGTGCCAGCAGCCATCAGACTATGTCCTACGAGCAGTACTTC. The chain joins TRBV3-1 (or the pseudogene TRBV3-2) to TRBJ2-7; the D gene is possibly TRBD2 (5 bases). Germline CDR1 LGHDT, CDR2 YNNKEL (reference sequence). Deletions cut 3 bases from V and 1 base from J, with 10 bases between. The CDR3 is made up of 14 amino acids.

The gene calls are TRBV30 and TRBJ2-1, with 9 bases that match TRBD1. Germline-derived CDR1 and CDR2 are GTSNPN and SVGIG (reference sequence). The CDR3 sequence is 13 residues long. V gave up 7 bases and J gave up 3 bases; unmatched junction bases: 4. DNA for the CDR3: TGTGCCTCCGACAGGGGGATCTACAATGAGCAGTTCTTC. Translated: CASDRGIYNEQFF.

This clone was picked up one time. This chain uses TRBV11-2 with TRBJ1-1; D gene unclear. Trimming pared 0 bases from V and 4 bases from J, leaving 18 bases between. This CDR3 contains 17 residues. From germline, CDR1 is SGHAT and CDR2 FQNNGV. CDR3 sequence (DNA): TGTGCCAGCAGCTTAGATCGCGCCGGCCGGTGGATCACTGAAGCTTTCTTT. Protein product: CASSLDRAGRWITEAFF.

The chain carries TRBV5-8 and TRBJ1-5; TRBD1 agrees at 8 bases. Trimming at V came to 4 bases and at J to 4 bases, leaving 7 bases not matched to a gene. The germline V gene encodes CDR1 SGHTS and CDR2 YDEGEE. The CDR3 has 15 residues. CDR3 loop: CASSLRTGSNQPQHF. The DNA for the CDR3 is TGTGCCAGCAGCCTGCGGACAGGGAGTAATCAGCCCCAGCATTTT.

In DNA, the CDR3 is TGTGCCAGCAGTCGACCAGAAGGGACTGAAGCTTTCTTT. It encodes CASSRPEGTEAFF. This chain links TRBV27 with TRBJ1-1; D unclear. Germline V gives CDR1 MNHEY, CDR2 SMNVEV (reference sequence). The CDR3 contains 13 residues. V was pared by 5 bases and J by 5 bases, with 12 bases between.

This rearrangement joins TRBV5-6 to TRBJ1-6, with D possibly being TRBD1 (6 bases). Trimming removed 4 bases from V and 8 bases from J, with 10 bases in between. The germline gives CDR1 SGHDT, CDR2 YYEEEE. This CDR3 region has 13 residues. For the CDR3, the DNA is TGTGCCAGCAGCACCGCAGGGGATTCACCCCTCCACTTT. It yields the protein CASSTAGDSPLHF.

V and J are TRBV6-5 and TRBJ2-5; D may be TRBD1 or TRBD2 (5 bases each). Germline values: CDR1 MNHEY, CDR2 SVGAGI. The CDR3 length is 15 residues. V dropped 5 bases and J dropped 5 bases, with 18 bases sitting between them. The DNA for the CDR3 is TGTGCCAGCAGTCGGACGGGCACCGAGGGGGAGACCCAGTACTTC. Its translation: CASSRTGTEGETQYF.

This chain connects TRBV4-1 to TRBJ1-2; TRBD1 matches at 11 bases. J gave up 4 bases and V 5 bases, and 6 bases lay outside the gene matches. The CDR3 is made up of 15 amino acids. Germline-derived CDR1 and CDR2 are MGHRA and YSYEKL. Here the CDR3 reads CASSSPGQGVYGYTF. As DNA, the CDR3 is TGCGCCAGCAGCTCCCCGGGACAGGGGGTCTATGGCTACACCTTC.

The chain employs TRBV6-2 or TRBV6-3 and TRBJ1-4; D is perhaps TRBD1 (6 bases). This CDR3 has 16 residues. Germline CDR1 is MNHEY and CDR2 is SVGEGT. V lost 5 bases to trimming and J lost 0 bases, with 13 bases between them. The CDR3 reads CASSARDTSTNEKLFF. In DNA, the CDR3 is TGTGCCAGCAGTGCCCGGGACACCTCAACTAATGAAAAACTGTTTTTT.

The CDR3: CASSGHRDRSSSSGNTIYF. The CDR3 DNA is TGTGCCAGCAGTGGACACCGGGACAGGTCCTCGAGCTCTGGAAACACCATATATTTT. V usage is TRBV2 and J usage is TRBJ1-3; 8 bases line up with TRBD1. Germline CDR1 reads SNHLY; CDR2 reads FYNNEI. V shed 4 bases, J shed 0 bases, and the junction held 14 bases outside the gene matches. The CDR3 is made up of 19 amino acids. The variable domain in full, with the rest retrieved from reference TRBV2 and TRBJ1-3, is EPEVTQTPSHQVTQMGQEVILRCVPISNHLYFYWYRQILGQKVEFLVSFYNNEISEKSEIFDDQFSVERPDGSNFTLKIRSTKLEDSAMYFCASSGHRDRSSSSGNTIYFGEGSWLTVV.

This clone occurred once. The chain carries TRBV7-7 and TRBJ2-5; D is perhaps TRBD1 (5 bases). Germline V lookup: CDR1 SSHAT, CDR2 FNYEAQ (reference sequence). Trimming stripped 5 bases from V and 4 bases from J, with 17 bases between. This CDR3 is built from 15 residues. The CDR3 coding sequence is TGTGCCAGCAGCCCCCATCCTGGTGGGGCAGAGACCCAGTACTTC. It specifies CASSPHPGGAETQYF. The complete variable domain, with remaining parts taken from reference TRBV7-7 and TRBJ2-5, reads GAGVSQSPRYKVTKRGQDVTLRCDPISSHATLYWYQQALGQGPEFLTYFNYEAQPDKSGLPSDRFSAERPEGSISTLTIQRTEQRDSAMYRCASSPHPGGAETQYFGPGTRLLVL.

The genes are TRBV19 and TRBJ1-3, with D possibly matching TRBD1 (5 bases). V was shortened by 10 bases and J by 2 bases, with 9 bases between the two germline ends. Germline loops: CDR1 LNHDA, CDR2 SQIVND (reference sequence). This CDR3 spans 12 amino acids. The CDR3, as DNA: TGTGCCACCAGGACAACTGGAAACACCATATATTTT. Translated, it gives CATRTTGNTIYF. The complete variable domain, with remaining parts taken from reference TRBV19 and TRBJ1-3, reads DGGITQSPKYLFRKEGQNVTLSCEQNLNHDAMYWYRQDPGQGLRLIYYSQIVNDFQKGDIAEGYSVSREKKESFPLTVTSAQKNPTAFYLCATRTTGNTIYFGEGSWLTVV.

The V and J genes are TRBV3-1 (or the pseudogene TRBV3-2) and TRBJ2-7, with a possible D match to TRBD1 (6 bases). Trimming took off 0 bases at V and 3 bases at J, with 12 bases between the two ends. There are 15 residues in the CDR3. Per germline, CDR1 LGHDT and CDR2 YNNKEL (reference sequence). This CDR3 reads CASSQDGTPFYEQYF. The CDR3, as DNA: TGTGCCAGCAGCCAAGACGGGACACCGTTCTACGAGCAGTACTTC.

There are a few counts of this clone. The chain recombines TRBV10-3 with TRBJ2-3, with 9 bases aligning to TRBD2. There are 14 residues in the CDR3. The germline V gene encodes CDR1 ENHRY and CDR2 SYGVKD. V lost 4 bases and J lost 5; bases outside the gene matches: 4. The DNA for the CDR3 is TGTGCCATCAGTGGTTCAGCGGGGGGAGATACGCAGTATTTT. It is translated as CAISGSAGGDTQYF.

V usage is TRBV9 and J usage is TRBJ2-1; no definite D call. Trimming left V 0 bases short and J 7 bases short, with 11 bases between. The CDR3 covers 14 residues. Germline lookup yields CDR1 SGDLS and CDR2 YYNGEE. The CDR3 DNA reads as TGTGCCAGCAGCGTAGGGAACTTGGGGAATGAGCAGTTCTTC. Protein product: CASSVGNLGNEQFF.

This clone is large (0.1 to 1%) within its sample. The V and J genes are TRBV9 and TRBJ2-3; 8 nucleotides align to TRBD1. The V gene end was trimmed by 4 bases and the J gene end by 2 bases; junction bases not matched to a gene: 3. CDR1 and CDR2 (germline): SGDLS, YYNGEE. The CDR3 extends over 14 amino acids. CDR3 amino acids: CASSRTGHTDTQYF. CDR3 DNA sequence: TGTGCCAGCAGCCGGACAGGGCACACAGATACGCAGTATTTT.

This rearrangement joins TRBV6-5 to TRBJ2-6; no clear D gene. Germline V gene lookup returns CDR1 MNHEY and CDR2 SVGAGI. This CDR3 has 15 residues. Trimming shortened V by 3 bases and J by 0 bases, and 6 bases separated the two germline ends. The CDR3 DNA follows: TGTGCCAGCAGTTATTCCAGCTCTGGGGCCAACGTCCTGACTTTC. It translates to CASSYSSSGANVLTF.

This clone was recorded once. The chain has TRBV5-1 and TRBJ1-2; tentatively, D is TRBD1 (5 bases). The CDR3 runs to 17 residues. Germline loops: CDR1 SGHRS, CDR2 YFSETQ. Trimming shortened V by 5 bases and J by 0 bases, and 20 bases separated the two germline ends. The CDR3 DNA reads TGCGCCAGCAGATCGGGATTTGGGGGATTCCCTAACTATGGCTACACCTTC. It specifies CASRSGFGGFPNYGYTF.